One sample yielded the 23 T cell receptor beta chains listed below, sequenced in a study of blood T cell repertoires in COVID-19. TCRdb keeps only in-frame clones here, not all; method: immunoSEQ multiplex PCR. The repertoire holds around 290,000 clones, with approximately 90% as singletons. Sequenced input: peripheral blood. The receptors were gathered from a middle-aged man with acute or convalescent COVID-19.

The J gene is TRBJ2-3, the V gene TRBV24-1, with 7 bases lining up with TRBD2. The CDR3 runs 15 residues. The V and J ends lost 5 bases and 2 bases, in that order; junction bases with no gene match: 6. Germline V gene lookup returns CDR1 KGHDR and CDR2 SFDVKD. CDR3: CATSGGDYYTDTQYF. The CDR3 coding sequence is TGTGCCACCAGTGGGGGGGACTACTACACAGATACGCAGTATTTT.

The chain recombines TRBV4-1 with TRBJ2-3; D is undetermined. The germline V gene has CDR1 MGHRA and CDR2 YSYEKL. V lost 3 bases, J lost 0 bases, and 13 bases lay in between. CDR3 length: 16 amino acids. The CDR3 DNA sequence: TGCGCCAGCAGCCAGATTCGCGGAACTAGCACAGATACGCAGTATTTT. Its protein product is CASSQIRGTSTDTQYF.

The rearrangement joins TRBV24-1 to TRBJ1-4; tentative D call: TRBD1 (5 bases). CDR1 KGHDR and CDR2 SFDVKD come from the germline V gene. Trimming took off 4 bases at V and 11 bases at J, with 13 bases between the two ends. The CDR3 covers 13 residues. CDR3 in DNA: TGTGCCACCAGTGACCCCGGGGGAAGGAAACTGTTTTTT. Translated, it gives CATSDPGGRKLFF.

This clone has a single count. V is TRBV5-1 and J is TRBJ2-3; 15 positions match TRBD2. The CDR3 sequence is 17 residues long. Germline trimming cut 0 bases from V and 5 bases from J; bases unmatched to any gene: 4. CDR1 is SGHRS and CDR2 is YFSETQ in the germline V gene. The CDR3 here is CASSLGTSGGAIDTQYF. The CDR3 nucleotides are TGCGCCAGCAGCTTGGGGACTAGCGGGGGGGCCATAGATACGCAGTATTTT.

The chain has TRBV10-3 and TRBJ1-3; D remains ambiguous. Germline loops: CDR1 ENHRY, CDR2 SYGVKD. V lost 5 bases, J lost 0 bases, and 11 bases lay in between. The CDR3 spans 15 residues. CDR3: CAISLTLYSGNTIYF. The CDR3 DNA reads TGTGCCATCAGTCTTACTCTCTACTCTGGAAACACCATATATTTT.

The genes are TRBV3-1 (or the pseudogene TRBV3-2) and TRBJ2-3, with D unresolved. Trimming left V 2 bases short and J 4 bases short, with 16 bases between. The CDR3 is made up of 16 amino acids. CDR1 LGHDT and CDR2 YNNKEL come from the germline V gene (reference sequence). This CDR3 is CASSQSPHAGADTQYF. Written as DNA, the CDR3 is TGTGCCAGCAGCCAATCGCCTCACGCAGGCGCAGATACGCAGTATTTT.

The CDR3 region has the DNA TGTGCCTGGAGTGTATCTAGGCTCGGGAGCAATCAGCCCCAGCATTTT. Encoded protein: CAWSVSRLGSNQPQHF. The chain employs TRBV30 and TRBJ1-5, with D hard to call. The CDR3 runs 16 residues. Germline-derived CDR1 and CDR2 are GTSNPN and SVGIG (reference sequence). Deletions cut 0 bases from V and 1 base from J, with 13 bases between.

The chain has TRBV19 and TRBJ1-1; D is perhaps TRBD1 (5 bases). This CDR3 is 13 amino acids long. Germline CDR1 is LNHDA and CDR2 is SQIVND (reference sequence). Deletions cut 6 bases from V and 3 bases from J, with 11 bases between. The CDR3 DNA is TGTGCCAGTAGGGACACCTCCTACACTGAAGCTTTCTTT. This sequence encodes CASRDTSYTEAFF.

The V call is TRBV10-3, the J call TRBJ1-4, with TRBD1 as a possible D gene (6 bases). Trimming removed 4 bases from V and 4 bases from J, with 16 bases in between. CDR1 ENHRY and CDR2 SYGVKD come from the germline V gene. The CDR3 runs to 16 residues. The CDR3 is CAISGSDRSLNEKLFF. The CDR3 coding sequence is TGTGCCATCAGTGGGTCGGACAGATCACTTAATGAAAAACTGTTTTTT.

This chain's CDR3 is CASLEQGRNYGYTF. CDR3 coding DNA: TGTGCCAGCTTGGAACAGGGAAGGAACTATGGCTACACCTTC. V is TRBV6-5 and J is TRBJ1-2, with a weak D call TRBD1 (6 bases). The V end was cut by 8 bases, the J end by 2 bases, with 15 bases between. The CDR3 contains 14 residues. Germline assignment: CDR1 MNHEY and CDR2 SVGAGI.

This chain joins TRBV15 and TRBJ2-4; 15 positions agree with TRBD2. This CDR3 has 15 amino acids. Per germline, CDR1 LNHNV and CDR2 YYDKDF (reference sequence). The ends lost 6 bases at V and 8 bases at J; junction bases unmatched: 5. The CDR3 here is CATSWTSGGVDIQYF. The CDR3 nucleotides are TGTGCCACCAGTTGGACTAGCGGGGGGGTGGACATTCAGTACTTC.

CDR3 coding DNA: TGCGCCAGCAGCTTGGGGGGACTAGTAGCTTTCGAGCAGTACTTC. It encodes CASSLGGLVAFEQYF. The chain employs TRBV5-1 and TRBJ2-7; 8 bases agree with TRBD2. In germline, CDR1 is SGHRS, CDR2 YFSETQ. The CDR3 extends over 15 amino acids. After removal of 0 bases from V and 6 bases from J, the junction contained 8 bases not matched to a gene.

The DNA of the CDR3 is TGTGCCAGCAGTGAGAACAGGGTCGGGACTGAAGCTTTCTTT. Residues: CASSENRVGTEAFF. The V gene is TRBV6-4, the J gene TRBJ1-1; D is possibly TRBD1 (6 bases). V lost 3 bases and J 5 bases, leaving 13 bases between the germline ends. The CDR3 is 14 residues long. Germline V gene lookup returns CDR1 MRHNA and CDR2 SNTAGT.

The chain has TRBV5-6 and TRBJ1-2; TRBD1 matches at 7 bases. This CDR3 is built from 16 residues. V gave up 4 bases and J gave up 3 bases; unmatched junction bases: 12. Looked up from germline, CDR1 is SGHDT and CDR2 is YYEEEE. The CDR3 sequence: CASSNLRDRGDYGYTF. CDR3 bases: TGTGCCAGCAGCAACCTCCGGGACAGAGGAGACTATGGCTACACCTTC.

The chain links TRBV10-2 to TRBJ1-4; D is possibly TRBD1 (5 bases). Germline V gene data show CDR1 as WSHSY and CDR2 as SAAADI. V was shortened by 3 bases and J by 10 bases, with 9 bases between the two germline ends. The CDR3 sequence is 12 residues long. The CDR3 region is CASSDREGKLFF. Written as DNA, the CDR3 is TGCGCCAGCAGTGACAGGGAGGGAAAACTGTTTTTT.

With regard to this clone: In the same sample, other DNA sequences code for this CDR3. CDR3 bases: TGTGCCAGCAGCCCCGGGGGGGTCTCCTACAATGAGCAGTTCTTC. It is translated as CASSPGGVSYNEQFF. The rearrangement joins TRBV11-3 to TRBJ2-1; TRBD2 agrees at 8 bases. CDR3 length equals 15 residues. V dropped 5 bases and J dropped 0; count of bases not matched to a gene: 3. The V gene's germline CDR1 is SGHNT and CDR2 YENEEA.

This clone was seen only once. The chain carries TRBV12-5 and TRBJ1-5, with D unclear. With 6 bases removed from V and 8 bases from J, the gap between germline ends came to 17 bases. This CDR3 region has 14 residues. The germline gives CDR1 LGHNT, CDR2 FRNRAP. The CDR3 region is CASGRHDPQEPQHF. The CDR3 DNA sequence: TGTGCTAGTGGCCGACACGACCCGCAGGAGCCCCAGCATTTT.

This chain joins TRBV24-1 and TRBJ1-5; D may be TRBD1 (5 bases). Germline CDR1 KGHDR, CDR2 SFDVKD. The CDR3 totals 17 residues. Trimming left V 2 bases short and J 0 bases short, with 13 bases between. The CDR3 DNA follows: TGTGCCACCAGTGATTCTGGGGGAGGACTTAGCAATCAGCCCCAGCATTTT. It is translated as CATSDSGGGLSNQPQHF.

The chain uses TRBV11-3 and TRBJ2-2; 8 bases line up with TRBD2. Losses at the gene ends were 0 bases for V and 8 bases for J; bases not matched to a gene: 20. The CDR3 has 20 amino acids. The germline V gene has CDR1 SGHNT and CDR2 YENEEA. The CDR3 region has the DNA TGTGCCAGCAGCTTAGACCGAATGGGACTAGGAGGGAAAAGCAGAGGGGAGCTGTTTTTT. Translated: CASSLDRMGLGGKSRGELFF.

The chain links TRBV9 to TRBJ2-2, with D maybe TRBD1 (6 bases). This CDR3 region has 16 residues. V lost 7 bases, J lost 6 bases, and 22 bases lay in between. CDR1 is SGDLS and CDR2 is YYNGEE in the germline V gene. The CDR3 is CASGSTWARGSGELFF. CDR3 nucleotides: TGTGCCAGCGGATCCACTTGGGCCAGGGGTTCCGGGGAGCTGTTTTTT.

The chain has TRBV7-2 and TRBJ1-1, with 7 bases aligning to TRBD1. This CDR3 is built from 14 residues. Per germline, CDR1 SGHTA and CDR2 FQGNSA. Trimming at V came to 5 bases and at J to 7 bases, leaving 10 bases not matched to a gene. CDR3 sequence: CASSLTGNPGEAFF. The CDR3 DNA reads as TGTGCCAGCAGCCTGACAGGGAACCCCGGTGAAGCTTTCTTT.

The genes are TRBV25-1 and TRBJ2-3; 7 bases agree with TRBD1. The ends lost 1 base at V and 3 bases at J; junction bases unmatched: 10. Germline loops: CDR1 MGHDK, CDR2 SYGVNS. This CDR3 region has 17 residues. The CDR3: CASSEWVGGIETDTQYF. The CDR3, as DNA: TGTGCCAGCAGTGAATGGGTAGGGGGCATTGAGACAGATACGCAGTATTTT.

The chain combines TRBV3-1 (or the pseudogene TRBV3-2) with TRBJ2-3, with 7 bases identical to TRBD2. This CDR3 spans 13 amino acids. Germline trimming cut 1 base from V and 8 bases from J; bases unmatched to any gene: 3. Germline V gene sequence: CDR1 LGHDT, CDR2 YNNKEL (reference sequence). The CDR3 nucleotides read TGTGCCAGCAGCCAAGGCAGGGAGGGTACGCAGTATTTT. Its translation: CASSQGREGTQYF.